The following is a TCR beta chain sequence with its context. Its specificity is not known. It was with a sample-barcoded 5' primer and a J-beta primer mix that a second PCR of about 6 to 11 cycles was run. TCRdb re-called the 5' RACE reads through MiXCR, storing one row per CDR3 protein. This sample has fewer than 800,000 distinct CDR3 sequences, with roughly 21% found just once. These data are taken from a study of blood T cells in healthy people across ages. Notes on the study in general: Long-lived donors exceeded aged donors in naive CD4+ cells and diversity.

Germline lookup yields CDR1 DFQATT and CDR2 SNEGSKA (reference sequence). The CDR3 is made up of 13 amino acids. V was cut by 2 bases and J by 4 bases, with 11 bases left in between. Donors each provided approximately 9.6 milliliters of peripheral blood. Extraction yielded at least 6 micrograms of total RNA per sample. The V gene is TRBV20-1, the J gene TRBJ1-2; weak D call: TRBD1 (6 bases). The sample comprised blood. The clonotype comes from a man in his 70s in good health. CDR3 coding DNA: TGCAGTGCTAGATCAAGGACAGCCTATGGCTACACCTTC. Amino acids: CSARSRTAYGYTF.